This T cell receptor beta chain is from a study of naive and memory T cell subsets. An equimolar mix of two oligonucleotides served as the beta constant-region primer for TRBC1 and TRBC2. Ligated cDNA was amplified by four rounds of PCR with nested alpha and beta constant-region primers and SP2. TCRdb reanalysed the UMI-ligation and nested PCR reads using MiXCR and keeps one entry per CDR3 protein. Of over 25,000 distinct CDR3 sequences in the sample, roughly 18% are singletons; the top ten hold 3.4%. This clonotype occurred a few times. The CDR3 length is 14 residues. Trimming at V came to 7 bases and at J to 8 bases, leaving 13 bases not matched to a gene. Per the germline V gene, CDR1 is SQVTM and CDR2 is ANQGSEA. Cells stained for CD3, CD4, CD8, CD45RA, CD27 and viability were sorted into four CD45RA/CD27 subsets. CD45RA-CD27- cells were effector memory; CD45RA+CD27- cells were EMRA.

The genes are TRBV29-1 and TRBJ2-1; 8 nucleotides agree with TRBD2. The clonotype comes from a human donor in good health. Sequences were obtained from effector memory CD4+ T cells from blood. The subset: effector memory, CD45RA- CD27-. DNA of the CDR3: TGCAGCGCTAGAACCCGGACTAGCAGTCATGAGCAGTTCTTC. This translates into CSARTRTSSHEQFF.